This T cell receptor beta chain was identified in a study of human T cells and chemical hapten exposure (dated by TCRdb to about 2021). At the level of the whole study: For sensitization, 2% DPC in acetone was applied to a 2 cm by 2 cm area of upper inner arm skin. Most of the patients in the cohort were female, and the cohort covered alopecia areata with under or over 50% scalp involvement, alopecia totalis and alopecia universalis. This study followed changes in the peripheral blood TCR repertoire in vivo during primary and secondary sensitization of alopecia patients to the hapten diphenylcyclopropenone (DPC). Patch tests used Finn chambers with 0.01% DPC on the upper back, scored after 6 days by International Contact Dermatitis Research Group standards. Roughly 30 alopecia patients provided blood for TCR sequencing at one to four time points (pre-sensitization, 2, 6 and 24 weeks). Patients additionally received weekly therapeutic DPC doses to the scalp throughout the roughly 25-week study period. Libraries were combined into a pool for sequencing, and differences in TCR yield between samples came mainly from small differences in library volumes within the pool. Blood was sampled from patients pre-sensitization (week 0) and at 2, 6 and about 24 weeks after DPC sensitization.

The library was built by means of RACE. These reads were obtained on a NextSeq 500. Library preparation attached unique molecular identifiers to individual cDNA molecules for quantitative, reproducible TCR counting. Each blood RNA sample was used to sequence both TCR alpha and TCR beta chains. The original methods were these. The median number of TCRs per sample was over 85,000, ranging from about 20,000 to 750,000. V, J and CDR3 annotation of the TCR reads was carried out using the Decombinator software suite. To make PS versus PT1 abundance plots, every sample was subsampled to the same number of TCRs (28,000). Expanded TCRs were defined as absent before sensitization and observed at least eight times at the 2-week time point. Using fastp at Q25 and MiXCR, TCRdb reprocessed the public reads and kept productive beta chains. Duplicate CDR3 protein sequences are folded into a single record with the most common DNA and genes. TCRdb's processing, not the authors' own work, is the source of the V and J calls. Recorded for this sample are just under 65,000 distinct CDR3 sequences; 8% to 13% of them occurred a single time. The ten top clones hold roughly 2.3% of the sample.

The investigation overall reported the following: Expanded TCRs formed significantly more large CDR3 similarity clusters than pre-sensitization or healthy control sets, consistent with antigen-driven responses. After repeated subsampling, the strength of the expansion versus patch-test correlation and the threshold at which it became significant changed. Alopecia, a presumed autoimmune disease, was present in all patients, so the immune response of the patients might differ from that of healthy individuals. A positive correlation was found between the number of PT1 expanded TCRs and patch test score, with significance reached at thresholds 8, 16 and 32 but not 4. DPC sensitization did not change the number of TCRs with a frequency above 1 in 1000, and there was no evidence of changes in global repertoire structure.

This sample's time point label indicates: patch test 3, about 24 weeks after DPC sensitization. Per the publication, the treatment or condition label means: therapeutic diphenylcyclopropenone sensitization with weekly scalp DPC. At every patch-test visit, the blood draw took place before the patch test was put on. Eligible patients were aged 18 to 70, diagnosed with alopecia, deemed suitable for DPC therapy, and excluded if pregnant. Unfractionated whole blood was collected in Tempus Blood RNA tubes, and total RNA was extracted from that blood. For this clonotype: Its antigen specificity is not known. Base qualities are not provided; no much larger clone lies one nucleotide away.

The sequencing here drew on whole blood, taken in connection with sensitization to the hapten diphenylcyclopropenone (DPC). The receptor comes from a woman younger than 45 with alopecia areata. Some clones in this sample may be carry-over from other donors' samples.

The DNA reads TGTGCCAGCAGCCCTCAGTCCGGAACTAGCACAGATACGCAGTATTTT. Protein translation: CASSPQSGTSTDTQYF. The chain couples TRBV6-6 to TRBJ2-3, with the D gene too uncertain to name. From a lookup of the germline V gene (reference sequence), CDR1 and CDR2 are MNHNY and SVGAGI. At the junction V is shortened by 6 bases and J by 0 bases, with 16 bases in between. The cysteine opens and the phenylalanine closes a CDR3 of 16 amino acids. The CDR3 DNA has 48 bases and is translated from base 1.